This TCR beta chain was recovered during a study of T cell responses to AZD1222 COVID-19 vaccine. General study points: The donor cohort was predominantly white British with a female majority, and clonal diversity may have been underestimated. When two AZD1222 doses had been given, Spike-specific TCR breadth and depth rose.

To note about this clone: The antigen remains undetermined.

Some clones are missing from TCRdb's copy, which holds only in-frame ones; the method was immunoSEQ multiplex PCR. The table has approximately 99,000 clones, more than 70% seen once. The TCR was taken from an adult in good health. The sample in question was peripheral blood, obtained on day 0 of MenACWY control vaccination.

CDR3 coding DNA: TGTGCCAGCAGCGTGGGCTGGTCGAGCTCCTATAATTCACCCCTCCACTTT. The encoded protein is CASSVGWSSSYNSPLHF. This chain uses TRBV9 with TRBJ1-6; unclear D gene. This CDR3 is 17 amino acids long. The germline V and J ends were trimmed by 2 bases and 0 bases, with 12 bases remaining between them. In germline, CDR1 is SGDLS, CDR2 YYNGEE.